This TCR beta chain was captured in a study of blood T cell repertoires in COVID-19. In the study overall: Acute and convalescent COVID-19 samples came from the United States, Italy and Spain. PBMCs, B-cell-depleted T cells, or T cells were the source of the cDNA or gDNA that made up the material.

Per the authors' pipeline: Cell counts per sample came from amplifying reference gene primers. Generated by immunoSEQ multiplex PCR, the TCRdb table keeps only in-frame clones and is missing some. V and J calls and clone size follow that table, whereas D and trimming were derived from the DNA. The sample lists about 79,000 clones; about 87% were seen once. With 2 bases clipped from V and 6 bases from J, the junction kept 11 bases outside the gene matches. The CDR3 is 16 amino acids. The V gene's germline CDR1 is MNHNS and CDR2 SASEGT. The sequenced sample was peripheral blood. The V call is TRBV6-1, the J call TRBJ2-3, with TRBD1 matching over 7 bases. The TCR was taken from a man over 45 with active COVID-19. For the CDR3, the DNA is TGTGCCAGCAGTGAACTTGAGGGTACAGGGGTGGATACGCAGTATTTT. Translating it yields CASSELEGTGVDTQYF.